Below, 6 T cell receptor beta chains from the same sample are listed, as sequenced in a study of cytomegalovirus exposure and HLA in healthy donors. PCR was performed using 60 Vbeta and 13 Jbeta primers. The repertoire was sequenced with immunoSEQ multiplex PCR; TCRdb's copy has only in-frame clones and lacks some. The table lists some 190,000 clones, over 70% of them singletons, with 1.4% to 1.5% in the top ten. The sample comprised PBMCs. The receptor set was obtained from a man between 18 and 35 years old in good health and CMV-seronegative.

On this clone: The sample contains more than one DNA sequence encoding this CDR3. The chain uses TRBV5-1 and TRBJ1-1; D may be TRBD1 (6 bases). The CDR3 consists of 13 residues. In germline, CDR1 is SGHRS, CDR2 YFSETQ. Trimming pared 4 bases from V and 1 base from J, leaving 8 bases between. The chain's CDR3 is CASSLTGNTEAFF. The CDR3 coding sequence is TGCGCCAGCAGCCTGACAGGGAACACTGAAGCTTTCTTT. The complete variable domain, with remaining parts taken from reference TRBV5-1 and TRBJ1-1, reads KAGVTQTPRYLIKTRGQQVTLSCSPISGHRSVSWYQQTPGQGLQFLFEYFSETQRNKGNFPGRFSGRQFSNSRSEMNVSTLELGDSALYLCASSLTGNTEAFFGQGTRLTVV.

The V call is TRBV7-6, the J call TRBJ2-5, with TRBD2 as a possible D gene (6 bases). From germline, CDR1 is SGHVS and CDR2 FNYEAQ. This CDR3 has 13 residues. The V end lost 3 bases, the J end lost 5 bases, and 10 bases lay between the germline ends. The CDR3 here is CASSFRGWETQYF. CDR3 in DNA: TGTGCCAGCAGCTTTCGGGGGTGGGAGACCCAGTACTTC.

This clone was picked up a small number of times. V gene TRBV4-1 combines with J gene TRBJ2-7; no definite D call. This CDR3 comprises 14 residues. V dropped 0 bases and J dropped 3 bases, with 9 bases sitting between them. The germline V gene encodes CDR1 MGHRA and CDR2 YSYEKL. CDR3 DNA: TGCGCCAGCAGCCAAGATCTCGGTTACTACGAGCAGTACTTC. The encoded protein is CASSQDLGYYEQYF.

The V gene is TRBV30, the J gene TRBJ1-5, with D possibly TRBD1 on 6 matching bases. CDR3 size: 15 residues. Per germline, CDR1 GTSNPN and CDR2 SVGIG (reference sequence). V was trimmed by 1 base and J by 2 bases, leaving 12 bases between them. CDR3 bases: TGTGCCTGGAGTGCCTACGACAGGCGCAATCAGCCCCAGCATTTT. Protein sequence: CAWSAYDRRNQPQHF.

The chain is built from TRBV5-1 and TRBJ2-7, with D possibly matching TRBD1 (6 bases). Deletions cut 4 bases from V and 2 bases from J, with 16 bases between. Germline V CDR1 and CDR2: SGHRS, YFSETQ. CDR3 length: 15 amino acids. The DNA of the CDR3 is TGCGCCAGCAGCCCGACCGGGACATCAACCTACGAGCAGTACTTC. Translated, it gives CASSPTGTSTYEQYF.

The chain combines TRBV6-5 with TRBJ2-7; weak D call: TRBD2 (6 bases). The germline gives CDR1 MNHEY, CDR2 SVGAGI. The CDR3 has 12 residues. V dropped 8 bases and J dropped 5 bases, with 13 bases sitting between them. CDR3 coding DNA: TGTGCCAGCGGGGACTGGGTCGACGAGCAGTACTTC. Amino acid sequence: CASGDWVDEQYF.